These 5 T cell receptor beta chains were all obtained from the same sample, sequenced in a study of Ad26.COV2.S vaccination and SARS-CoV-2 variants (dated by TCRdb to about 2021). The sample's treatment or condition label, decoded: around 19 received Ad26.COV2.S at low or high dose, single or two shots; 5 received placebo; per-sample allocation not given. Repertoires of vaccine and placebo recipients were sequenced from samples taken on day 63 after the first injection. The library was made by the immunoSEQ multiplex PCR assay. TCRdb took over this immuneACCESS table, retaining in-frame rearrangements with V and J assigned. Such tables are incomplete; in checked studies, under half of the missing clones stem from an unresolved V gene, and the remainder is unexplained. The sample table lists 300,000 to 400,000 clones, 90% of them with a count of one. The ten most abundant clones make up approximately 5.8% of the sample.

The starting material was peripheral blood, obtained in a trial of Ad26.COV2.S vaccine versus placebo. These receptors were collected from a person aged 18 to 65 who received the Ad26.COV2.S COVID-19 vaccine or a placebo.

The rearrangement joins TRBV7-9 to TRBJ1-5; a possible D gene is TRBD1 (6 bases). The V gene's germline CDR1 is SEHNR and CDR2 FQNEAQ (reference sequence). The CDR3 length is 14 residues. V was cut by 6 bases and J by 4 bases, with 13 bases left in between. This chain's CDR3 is CASSYGQLNQPQHF. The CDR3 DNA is TGTGCCAGCAGTTACGGACAGCTGAATCAGCCCCAGCATTTT.

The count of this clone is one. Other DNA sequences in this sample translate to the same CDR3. In nucleotides, the CDR3 is TGTGCCAGCAGCCCGGGACAGGGATCCTACAATGAGCAGTTCTTC. Translating gives CASSPGQGSYNEQFF. The V gene is TRBV7-7, the J gene TRBJ2-1; 9 nucleotides line up with TRBD1. The ends lost 5 bases at V and 1 base at J; junction bases unmatched: 3. Per germline, CDR1 SSHAT and CDR2 FNYEAQ (reference sequence). CDR3 length equals 15 residues.

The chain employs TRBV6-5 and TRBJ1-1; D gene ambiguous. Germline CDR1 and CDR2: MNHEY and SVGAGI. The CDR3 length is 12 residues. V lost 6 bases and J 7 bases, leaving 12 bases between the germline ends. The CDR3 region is CASSSDRIEAFF. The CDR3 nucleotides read TGTGCCAGCAGCTCGGACCGGATTGAAGCTTTCTTT.

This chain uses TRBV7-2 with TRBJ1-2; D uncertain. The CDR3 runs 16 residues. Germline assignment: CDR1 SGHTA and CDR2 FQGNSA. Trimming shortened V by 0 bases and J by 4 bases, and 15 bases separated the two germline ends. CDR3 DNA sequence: TGTGCCAGCAGCTTAGCTCCCTTAAAGGCTCTCTATGGCTACACCTTC. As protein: CASSLAPLKALYGYTF.

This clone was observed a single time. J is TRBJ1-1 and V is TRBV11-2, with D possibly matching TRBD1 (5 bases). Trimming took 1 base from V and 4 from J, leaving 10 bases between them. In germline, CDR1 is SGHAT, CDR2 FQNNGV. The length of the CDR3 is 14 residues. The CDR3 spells CASSLGAGRTEAFF. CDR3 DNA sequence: TGTGCCAGCAGCTTAGGTGCAGGGCGCACTGAAGCTTTCTTT.